This TCR beta chain was retrieved from a study of cytomegalovirus exposure and HLA in healthy donors. Looking at the study overall: Of several hundred genotyped donors, more than 70% clustered with self-reported Caucasian donors.

Comments on this clone: Its antigen is undetermined.

Germline trimming cut 7 bases from V and 2 bases from J; bases unmatched to any gene: 4. The CDR3 runs 13 residues. Per germline, CDR1 SQVTM and CDR2 ANQGSEA. Notes on the study in general: Both high specificity and high sensitivity reportedly marked the classifier's diagnosis of cytomegalovirus status. Being indistinguishable, some V segments were excluded, TRBV6-2 and TRBV6-3 among them.

Donors sampled were nominally healthy, though unrecorded immune exposures were likely. Both 60 Vbeta primers and 13 Jbeta primers went into the PCR. Measured with immunoSEQ multiplex PCR; TCRdb has only the in-frame clones, and not every one. Among 110,000 or so clones listed, approximately 72% were seen once. This TCR derives from a man aged 25 to 45 in good health and CMV-seronegative. Sequenced material: PBMCs. V and J are TRBV29-1 and TRBJ1-1; 10 bases agree with TRBD1. In nucleotides, the CDR3 is TGCAGCGGATCGACAGGGGGCAACACTGAAGCTTTCTTT. Its translation: CSGSTGGNTEAFF.